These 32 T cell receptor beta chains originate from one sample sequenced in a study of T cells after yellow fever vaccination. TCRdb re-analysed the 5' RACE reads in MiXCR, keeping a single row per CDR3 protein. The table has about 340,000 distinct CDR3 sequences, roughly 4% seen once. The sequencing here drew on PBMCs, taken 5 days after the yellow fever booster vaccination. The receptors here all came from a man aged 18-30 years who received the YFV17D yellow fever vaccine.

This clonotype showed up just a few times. The CDR3 bases are TGCAGCGTGCAGTACTGGGGAGGCTCCTACGAGCAGTACTTC. This sequence encodes CSVQYWGGSYEQYF. The V gene is TRBV29-1, the J gene TRBJ2-7; maybe TRBD2 (6 bases). This CDR3 is 14 amino acids long. CDR1 and CDR2 from the germline V gene are SQVTM and ANQGSEA. The germline V and J ends were trimmed by 6 bases and 0 bases, with 15 bases remaining between them.

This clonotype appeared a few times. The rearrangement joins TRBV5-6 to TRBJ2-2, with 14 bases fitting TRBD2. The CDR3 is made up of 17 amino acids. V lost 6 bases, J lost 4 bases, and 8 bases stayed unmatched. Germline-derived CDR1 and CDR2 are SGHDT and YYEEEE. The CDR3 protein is CASNRLAGGQSTGELFF. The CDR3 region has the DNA TGTGCCAGCAATCGACTAGCGGGGGGGCAGAGCACCGGGGAGCTGTTTTTT.

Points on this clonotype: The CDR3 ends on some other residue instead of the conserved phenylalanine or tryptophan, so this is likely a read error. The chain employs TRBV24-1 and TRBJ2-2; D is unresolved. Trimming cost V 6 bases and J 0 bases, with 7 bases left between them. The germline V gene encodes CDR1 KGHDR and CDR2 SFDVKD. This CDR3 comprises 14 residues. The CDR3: CATSPQANTGELFL. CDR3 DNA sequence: TGTGCCACCAGTCCCCAGGCGAACACCGGGGAGCTGTTTCTT.

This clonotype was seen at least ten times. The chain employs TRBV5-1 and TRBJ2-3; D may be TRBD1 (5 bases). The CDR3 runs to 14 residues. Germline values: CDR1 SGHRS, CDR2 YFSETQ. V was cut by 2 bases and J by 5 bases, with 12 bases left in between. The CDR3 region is CASSFSGLLDTQYF. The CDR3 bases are TGCGCCAGCAGCTTTTCAGGGTTGTTAGATACGCAGTATTTT. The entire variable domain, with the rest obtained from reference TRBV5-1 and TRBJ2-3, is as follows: KAGVTQTPRYLIKTRGQQVTLSCSPISGHRSVSWYQQTPGQGLQFLFEYFSETQRNKGNFPGRFSGRQFSNSRSEMNVSTLELGDSALYLCASSFSGLLDTQYFGPGTRLTVL.

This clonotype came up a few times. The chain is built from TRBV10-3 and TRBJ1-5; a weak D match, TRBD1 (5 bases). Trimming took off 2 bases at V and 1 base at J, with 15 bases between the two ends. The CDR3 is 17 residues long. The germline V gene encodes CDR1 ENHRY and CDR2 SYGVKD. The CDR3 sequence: CAISERAGGGSNQPQHF. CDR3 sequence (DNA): TGTGCCATCAGTGAGCGGGCCGGGGGAGGCAGCAATCAGCCCCAGCATTTT.

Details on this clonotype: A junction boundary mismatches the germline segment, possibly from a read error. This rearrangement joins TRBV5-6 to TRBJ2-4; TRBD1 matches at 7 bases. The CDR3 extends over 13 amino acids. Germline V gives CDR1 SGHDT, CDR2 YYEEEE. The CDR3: CASSLGGTAARRW. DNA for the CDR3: TGTGCCAGCAGCTTGGGTGGGACAGCAGCCCGGAGGTGG.

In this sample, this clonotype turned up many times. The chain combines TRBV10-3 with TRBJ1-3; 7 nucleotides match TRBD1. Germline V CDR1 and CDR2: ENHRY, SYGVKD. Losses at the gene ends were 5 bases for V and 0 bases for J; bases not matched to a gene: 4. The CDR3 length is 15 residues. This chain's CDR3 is CAISRGQDSGNTIYF. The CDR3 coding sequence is TGTGCCATCAGTCGAGGACAGGACTCTGGAAACACCATATATTTT.

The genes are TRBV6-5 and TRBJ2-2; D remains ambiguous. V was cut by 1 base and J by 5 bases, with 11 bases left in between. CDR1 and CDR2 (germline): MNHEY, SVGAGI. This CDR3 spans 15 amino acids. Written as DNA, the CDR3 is TGTGCCAGCAGTTACTGGTCCGTGAGGACCGGGGAGCTGTTTTTT. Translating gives CASSYWSVRTGELFF.

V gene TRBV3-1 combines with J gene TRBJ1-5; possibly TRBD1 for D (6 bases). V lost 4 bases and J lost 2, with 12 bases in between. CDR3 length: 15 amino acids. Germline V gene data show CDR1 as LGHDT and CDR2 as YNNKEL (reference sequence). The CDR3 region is CASSPQGSGNQPQHF. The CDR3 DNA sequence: TGTGCCAGCAGCCCACAGGGCAGCGGCAATCAGCCCCAGCATTTT. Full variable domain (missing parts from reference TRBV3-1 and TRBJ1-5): DTAVSQTPKYLVTQMGNDKSIKCEQNLGHDTMYWYKQDSKKFLKIMFSYNNKELIINETVPNRFSPKSPDKAHLNLHINSLELGDSAVYFCASSPQGSGNQPQHFGDGTRLSIL.

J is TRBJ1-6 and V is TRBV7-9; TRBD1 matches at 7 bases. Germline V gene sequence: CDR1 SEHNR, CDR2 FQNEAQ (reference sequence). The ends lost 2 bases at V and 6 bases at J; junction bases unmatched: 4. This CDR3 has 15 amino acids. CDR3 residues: CASSLRGGGNSPLHF. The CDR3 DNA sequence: TGTGCCAGCAGCTTAAGAGGGGGCGGTAATTCACCCCTCCACTTT.

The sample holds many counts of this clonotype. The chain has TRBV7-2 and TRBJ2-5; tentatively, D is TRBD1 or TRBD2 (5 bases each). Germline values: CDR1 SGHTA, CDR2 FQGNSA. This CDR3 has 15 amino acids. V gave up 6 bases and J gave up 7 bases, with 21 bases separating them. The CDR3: CASRPAGPPGGTQYF. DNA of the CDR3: TGTGCCAGCAGACCCGCAGGGCCCCCTGGGGGGACCCAGTACTTC.

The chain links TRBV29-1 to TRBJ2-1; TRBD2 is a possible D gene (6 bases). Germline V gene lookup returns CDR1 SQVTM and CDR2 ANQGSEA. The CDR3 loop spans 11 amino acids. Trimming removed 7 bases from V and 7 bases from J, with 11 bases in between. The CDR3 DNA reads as TGCAGCGGATCTCGGGGGAATGAGCAGTTCTTC. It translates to CSGSRGNEQFF.

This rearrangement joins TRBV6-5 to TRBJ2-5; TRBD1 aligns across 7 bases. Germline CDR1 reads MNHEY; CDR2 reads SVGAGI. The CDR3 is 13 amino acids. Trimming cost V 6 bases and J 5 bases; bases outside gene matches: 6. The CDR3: CASSMTGLETQYF. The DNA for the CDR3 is TGTGCCAGCAGCATGACAGGGTTGGAGACCCAGTACTTC.

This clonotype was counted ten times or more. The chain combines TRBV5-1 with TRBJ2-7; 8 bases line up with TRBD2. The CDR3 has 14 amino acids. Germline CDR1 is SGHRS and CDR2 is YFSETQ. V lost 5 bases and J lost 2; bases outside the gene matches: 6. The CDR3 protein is CASSRIAGTYEQYF. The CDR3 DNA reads TGCGCCAGCAGTAGAATAGCGGGAACCTACGAGCAGTACTTC.

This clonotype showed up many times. CDR3 loop: CASSRAVTEAFF. For the CDR3, the DNA is TGTGCCAGCAGCCGGGCCGTCACTGAAGCTTTCTTT. V gene TRBV12-3 or TRBV12-4 combines with J gene TRBJ1-1; D unclear. This CDR3 has 12 amino acids. The ends were cut back, 6 bases at V and 4 bases at J, with 9 bases in the middle.

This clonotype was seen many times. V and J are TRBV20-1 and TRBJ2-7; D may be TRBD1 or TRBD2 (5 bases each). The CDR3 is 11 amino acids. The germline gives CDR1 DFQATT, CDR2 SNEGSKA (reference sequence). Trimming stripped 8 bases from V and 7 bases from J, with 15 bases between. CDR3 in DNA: TGCAGTCCCTGGGACGCCGCGGAGCAGTACGTC. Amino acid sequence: CSPWDAAEQYV.

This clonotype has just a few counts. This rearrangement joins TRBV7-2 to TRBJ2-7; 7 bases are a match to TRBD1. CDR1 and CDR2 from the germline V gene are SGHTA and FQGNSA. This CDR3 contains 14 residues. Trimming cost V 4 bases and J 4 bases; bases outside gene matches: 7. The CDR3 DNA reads TGTGCCAGCAGCTCAGGGGGACCCCATTACGAGCAGTACTTC. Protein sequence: CASSSGGPHYEQYF.

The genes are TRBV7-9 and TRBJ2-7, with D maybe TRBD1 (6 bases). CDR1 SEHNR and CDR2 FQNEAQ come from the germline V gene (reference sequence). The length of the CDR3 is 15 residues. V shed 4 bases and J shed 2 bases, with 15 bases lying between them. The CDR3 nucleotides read TGTGCCAGCAGCTCTACCTCGGACAGCCCCTACGAGCAGTACTTC. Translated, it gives CASSSTSDSPYEQYF.

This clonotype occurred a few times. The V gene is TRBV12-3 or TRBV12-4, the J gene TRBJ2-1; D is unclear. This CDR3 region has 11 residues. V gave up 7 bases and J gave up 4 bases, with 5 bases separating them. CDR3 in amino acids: CASTLYNEQFF. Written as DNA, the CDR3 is TGTGCCAGCACCCTATACAATGAGCAGTTCTTC.

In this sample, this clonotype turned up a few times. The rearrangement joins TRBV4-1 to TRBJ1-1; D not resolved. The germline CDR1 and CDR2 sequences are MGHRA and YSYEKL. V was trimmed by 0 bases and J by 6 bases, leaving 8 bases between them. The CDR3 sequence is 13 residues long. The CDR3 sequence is CASSQEGSAEAFF. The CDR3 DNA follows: TGCGCCAGCAGCCAAGAAGGGTCTGCTGAAGCTTTCTTT.

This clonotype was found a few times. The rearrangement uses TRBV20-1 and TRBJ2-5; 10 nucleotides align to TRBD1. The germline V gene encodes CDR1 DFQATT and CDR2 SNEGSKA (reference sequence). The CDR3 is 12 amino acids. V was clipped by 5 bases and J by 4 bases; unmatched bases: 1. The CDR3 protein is CSAGTGAETQYF. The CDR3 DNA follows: TGCAGTGCTGGGACAGGGGCAGAGACCCAGTACTTC.

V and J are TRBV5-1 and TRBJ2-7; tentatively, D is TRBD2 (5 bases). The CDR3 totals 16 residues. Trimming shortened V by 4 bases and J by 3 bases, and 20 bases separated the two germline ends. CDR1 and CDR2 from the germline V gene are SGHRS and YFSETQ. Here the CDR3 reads CASSPQGRRRHYEQYF. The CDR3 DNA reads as TGCGCCAGCAGCCCTCAAGGGCGGCGGAGGCACTACGAGCAGTACTTC.

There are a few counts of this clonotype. This chain's CDR3 is CASSQELTGTYGYTF. In DNA form, the CDR3 reads TGCGCCAGCAGCCAAGAGTTGACAGGGACCTATGGCTACACCTTC. The chain is built from TRBV4-3 and TRBJ1-2; the match to TRBD1 covers 7 bases. This CDR3 has 15 amino acids. Germline-derived CDR1 and CDR2 are LGHNA and YSLEER. Trimming cost V 0 bases and J 4 bases; bases outside gene matches: 5.

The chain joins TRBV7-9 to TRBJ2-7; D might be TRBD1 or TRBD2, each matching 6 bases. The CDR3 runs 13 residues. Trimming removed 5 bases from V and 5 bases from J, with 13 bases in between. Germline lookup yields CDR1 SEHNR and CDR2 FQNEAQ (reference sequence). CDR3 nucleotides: TGTGCCAGCAGCCTAGGGGGACTCCACGAGCAGTACGTC. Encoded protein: CASSLGGLHEQYV.

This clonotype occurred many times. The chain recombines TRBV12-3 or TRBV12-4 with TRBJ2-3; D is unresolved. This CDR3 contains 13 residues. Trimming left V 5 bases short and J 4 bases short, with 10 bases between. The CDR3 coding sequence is TGTGCCAGCAGTCTCATACCACCAGATACGCAGTATTTT. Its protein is CASSLIPPDTQYF.

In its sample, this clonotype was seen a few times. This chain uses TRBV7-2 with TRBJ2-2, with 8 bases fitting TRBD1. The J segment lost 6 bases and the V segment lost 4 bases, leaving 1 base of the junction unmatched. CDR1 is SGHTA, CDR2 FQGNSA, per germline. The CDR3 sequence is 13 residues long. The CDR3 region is CASSWTGPGELFF. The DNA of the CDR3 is TGTGCCAGCAGCTGGACAGGGCCCGGGGAGCTGTTTTTT. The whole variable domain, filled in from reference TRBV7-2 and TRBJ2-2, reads GAGVSQSPSNKVTEKGKDVELRCDPISGHTALYWYRQSLGQGLEFLIYFQGNSAPDKSGLPSDRFSAERTGGSVSTLTIQRTQQEDSAVYLCASSWTGPGELFFGEGSRLTVL.

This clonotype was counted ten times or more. CDR3 protein: CSARSRPRDEQYF. In nucleotides, the CDR3 is TGCAGTGCTAGAAGCCGACCGCGCGACGAGCAGTACTTC. The rearrangement joins TRBV20-1 to TRBJ2-7; D unresolved. The germline V gene has CDR1 DFQATT and CDR2 SNEGSKA (reference sequence). Trimming left V 2 bases short and J 5 bases short, with 13 bases between. The CDR3 is 13 amino acids.

The CDR3, as DNA: TGTGCCAGCACCCCCGGGGCAGGGTTCGACACCGGGGAGCTGTTTTTT. Amino acid sequence: CASTPGAGFDTGELFF. The genes are TRBV12-3 or TRBV12-4 and TRBJ2-2; the D call may be TRBD1 or TRBD2 (5 bases each). The CDR3 is made up of 16 amino acids. The V and J ends lost 7 bases and 3 bases respectively, with 18 bases between them.

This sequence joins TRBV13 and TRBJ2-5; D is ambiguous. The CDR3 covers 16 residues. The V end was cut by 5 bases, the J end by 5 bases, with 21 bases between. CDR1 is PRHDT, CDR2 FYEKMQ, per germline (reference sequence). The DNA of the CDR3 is TGTGCCAGCAGCCACTGGGGTGGGCAGACTGGGGAGACCCAGTACTTC. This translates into CASSHWGGQTGETQYF.

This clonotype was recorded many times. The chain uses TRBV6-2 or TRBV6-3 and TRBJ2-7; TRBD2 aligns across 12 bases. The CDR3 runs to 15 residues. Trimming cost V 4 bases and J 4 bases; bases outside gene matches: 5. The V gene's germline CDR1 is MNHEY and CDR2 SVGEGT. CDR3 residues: CASSSGLAGPYEQYF. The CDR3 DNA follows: TGTGCCAGCAGTTCCGGACTAGCGGGGCCTTACGAGCAGTACTTC.

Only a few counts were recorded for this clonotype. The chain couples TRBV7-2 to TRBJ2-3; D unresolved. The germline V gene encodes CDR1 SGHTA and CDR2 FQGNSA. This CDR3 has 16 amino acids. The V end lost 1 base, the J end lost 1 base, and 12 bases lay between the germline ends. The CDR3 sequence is CASSLVKTQGTDTQYF. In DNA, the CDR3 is TGTGCCAGCAGCTTAGTAAAGACCCAGGGCACAGATACGCAGTATTTT.

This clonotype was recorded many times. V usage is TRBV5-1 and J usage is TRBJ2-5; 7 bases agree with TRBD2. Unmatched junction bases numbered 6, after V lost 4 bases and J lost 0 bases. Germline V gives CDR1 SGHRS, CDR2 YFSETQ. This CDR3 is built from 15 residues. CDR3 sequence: CASSLTSRDQETQYF. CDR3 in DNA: TGCGCCAGCAGCCTGACTAGCCGTGACCAAGAGACCCAGTACTTC.